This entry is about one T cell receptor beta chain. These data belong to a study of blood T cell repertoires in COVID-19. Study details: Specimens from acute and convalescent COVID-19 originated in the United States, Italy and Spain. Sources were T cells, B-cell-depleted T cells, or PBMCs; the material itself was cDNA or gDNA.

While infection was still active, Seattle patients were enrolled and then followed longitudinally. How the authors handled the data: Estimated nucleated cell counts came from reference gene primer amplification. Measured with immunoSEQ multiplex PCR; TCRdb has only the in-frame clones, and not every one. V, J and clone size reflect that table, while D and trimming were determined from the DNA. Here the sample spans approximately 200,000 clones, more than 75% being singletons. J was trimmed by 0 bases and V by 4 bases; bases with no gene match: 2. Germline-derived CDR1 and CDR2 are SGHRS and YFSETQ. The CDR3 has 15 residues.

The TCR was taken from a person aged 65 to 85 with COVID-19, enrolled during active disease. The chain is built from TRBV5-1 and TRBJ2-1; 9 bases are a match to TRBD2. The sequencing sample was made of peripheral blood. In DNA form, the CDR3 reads TGCGCCAGCAGCCGTAGCGGGAGCTCCTACAATGAGCAGTTCTTC. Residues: CASSRSGSSYNEQFF.